This entry is about one T cell receptor beta chain. Its antigen is as yet unknown. These data come from a study of T cell repertoires in cytomegalovirus infection. Each CDR3 protein is one row after TCRdb ran MiXCR on the reads. This table holds some 310,000 distinct CDR3 sequences, roughly 25% found once. The trim removed 3 bases at V and 9 bases at J, leaving 5 bases unmatched. Per the germline V gene, CDR1 is DFQATT and CDR2 is SNEGSKA (reference sequence). The CDR3 has 13 amino acids. This sequence originates from a human donor in good health (CMV status not recorded). Some clones in this sample may be carry-over from other donors' samples. Sequenced material: cultured PBMCs, taken from culture after CMV antigen stimulation. The V call is TRBV20-1, the J call TRBJ2-1; 10 nucleotides align to TRBD2. The CDR3 is CSASPSGSFEQFF. In DNA, the CDR3 is TGCAGTGCTAGCCCTAGCGGGAGTTTTGAGCAGTTCTTC.